Each of the 3 T cell receptor beta chains below was sequenced from the same sample in a study of memory CD4+ T cells and cytomegalovirus serostatus. Clones were sequenced by immunoSEQ multiplex PCR, and TCRdb holds only the in-frame ones, with some missing. Altogether some 44,000 clones are present, 77% being singletons, with the ten largest covering approximately 0.58%. Single viable CD3+CD4+CD8-CD45RO+ cells were sorted as the memory CD4+ T cells. Sequenced: memory CD4+ T cells from blood. The source is an adult in good health and CMV-seronegative.

The chain recombines TRBV11-2 with TRBJ2-2; a possible D gene is TRBD1 (5 bases). V gave up 2 bases and J gave up 6 bases, with 16 bases separating them. Germline V lookup: CDR1 SGHAT, CDR2 FQNNGV. The CDR3 consists of 16 residues. Here the CDR3 DNA reads TGTGCCAGCAGCTTATTAAGGGGCCGTCGTGCCGGGGAGCTGTTTTTT. This sequence encodes CASSLLRGRRAGELFF.

This clone occurred a few times. The chain has TRBV4-3 and TRBJ2-5; no clear D. V was pared by 0 bases and J by 6 bases, with 5 bases between. Germline-derived CDR1 and CDR2 are LGHNA and YSLEER. This CDR3 is 12 amino acids long. The CDR3 DNA reads as TGCGCCAGCAGCCAAGATAGTAAGACCCAGTACTTC. The encoded protein is CASSQDSKTQYF.

This clone appeared a single time. The rearrangement links TRBV6-6 to TRBJ1-2; D is undetermined. The CDR3 covers 12 residues. The germline V gene encodes CDR1 MNHNY and CDR2 SVGAGI (reference sequence). Trimming left V 5 bases short and J 6 bases short, with 10 bases between. CDR3 in DNA: TGTGCCAGCAGTATGGCGGTCGATGGCTACACCTTC. Translating gives CASSMAVDGYTF.